Below, 32 T cell receptor beta chains from the same sample are listed, as sequenced in a study of blood T cell repertoires in COVID-19. Sequencing was performed with immunoSEQ multiplex PCR; in TCRdb, only in-frame clones are kept and a portion is missing. This sample has about 190,000 clones; nearly 90% occur once, and the top ten carry 0.55% to 0.8%. The sequenced material came from peripheral blood. The receptor set was obtained from a man aged 45-65 years with acute or convalescent COVID-19.

This sequence joins TRBV3-1 (or the pseudogene TRBV3-2) and TRBJ2-3; possibly TRBD1 for D (6 bases). The V end was cut by 1 base, the J end by 6 bases, with 11 bases between. There are 14 residues in the CDR3. CDR1 and CDR2 (germline): LGHDT, YNNKEL (reference sequence). CDR3 in amino acids: CASSQVSRGDTQYF. The DNA for the CDR3 is TGTGCCAGCAGCCAAGTTAGCAGGGGCGATACGCAGTATTTT.

The rearrangement joins TRBV27 to TRBJ2-1; D unclear. There are 14 residues in the CDR3. V lost 7 bases, J lost 8 bases, and 18 bases lay in between. Germline CDR1 MNHEY, CDR2 SMNVEV (reference sequence). The CDR3 region is CASTINVYSDEQFF. CDR3 DNA: TGTGCCAGCACCATTAATGTTTACTCCGATGAGCAGTTCTTC.

In this sample, this clone turned up once. The chain uses TRBV6-5 and TRBJ1-2; TRBD1 agrees at 7 bases. Germline V lookup: CDR1 MNHEY, CDR2 SVGAGI. The V gene end was trimmed by 10 bases and the J gene end by 4 bases; junction bases not matched to a gene: 6. The CDR3 loop spans 12 amino acids. DNA of the CDR3: TGTGCCACCAGGGACAGTTTCTATGGCTACACCTTC. It codes for CATRDSFYGYTF.

This chain links TRBV28 with TRBJ2-2; 9 bases match TRBD2. Germline loops: CDR1 MDHEN, CDR2 SYDVKM. The CDR3 contains 16 residues. Trimming took 6 bases from V and 2 from J; bases not matched to a gene: 7. This CDR3 reads CASRSTGTSNTGELFF. As DNA, the CDR3 is TGTGCCAGCAGATCCACTGGGACTAGCAACACCGGGGAGCTGTTTTTT.

V and J are TRBV10-3 and TRBJ1-2; 7 bases are shared with TRBD1. V dropped 4 bases and J dropped 1; count of bases not matched to a gene: 9. The CDR3 sequence is 16 residues long. Germline V CDR1 and CDR2: ENHRY, SYGVKD. CDR3 in amino acids: CAISGQGGLDNYGYTF. CDR3 bases: TGTGCCATCAGTGGACAGGGCGGGTTGGATAACTATGGCTACACCTTC.

This clone was picked up a small number of times. V usage is TRBV2 and J usage is TRBJ2-7, with unresolved D. The CDR3 runs to 11 residues. The V end was cut by 5 bases, the J end by 2 bases, with 4 bases between. The germline V gene encodes CDR1 SNHLY and CDR2 FYNNEI. CDR3 loop: CASSQTYEQYV. The CDR3, as DNA: TGTGCCAGCAGTCAAACCTACGAGCAGTACGTC.

V is TRBV9 and J is TRBJ1-1; 8 nucleotides line up with TRBD1. Per the germline V gene, CDR1 is SGDLS and CDR2 is YYNGEE. The J segment lost 8 bases and the V segment lost 4 bases, leaving 10 bases of the junction unmatched. This CDR3 has 14 residues. In DNA form, the CDR3 reads TGTGCCAGCAGCTCACGGACAGGGACCGGGGAAGCTTTCTTT. Translating it yields CASSSRTGTGEAFF.

This clone has a handful of counts. The CDR3 nucleotides are TGTGCCAGCAGCTTCCAGAACACCGGGGAGCTGTTTTTT. Translation: CASSFQNTGELFF. The chain carries TRBV11-2 and TRBJ2-2; D gene unclear. CDR3 length: 13 amino acids. The V gene's germline CDR1 is SGHAT and CDR2 FQNNGV. Trimming pared 3 bases from V and 1 base from J, leaving 3 bases between. Using reference TRBV11-2 and TRBJ2-2 for the parts outside the CDR3, the full variable domain is EAGVAQSPRYKIIEKRQSVAFWCNPISGHATLYWYQQILGQGPKLLIQFQNNGVVDDSQLPKDRFSAERLKGVDSTLKIQPAKLEDSAVYLCASSFQNTGELFFGEGSRLTVL.

V usage is TRBV6-1 and J usage is TRBJ2-7; 8 nucleotides align to TRBD2. CDR1 and CDR2 (germline): MNHNS, SASEGT. Trimming cost V 4 bases and J 2 bases; bases outside gene matches: 10. This CDR3 is built from 16 residues. CDR3 residues: CASSAPGTSPPYEQYF. CDR3 sequence (DNA): TGTGCCAGCAGTGCTCCCGGGACTAGTCCCCCCTACGAGCAGTACTTC.

The genes are TRBV7-9 and TRBJ2-5, with D unresolved. The CDR3 covers 13 residues. V shed 1 base and J shed 5 bases, with 8 bases lying between them. Germline V CDR1 and CDR2: SEHNR, FQNEAQ (reference sequence). The CDR3 region is CASSLGSGETQYF. As DNA, the CDR3 is TGTGCCAGCAGCTTAGGGTCAGGTGAGACCCAGTACTTC.

This sequence joins TRBV28 and TRBJ1-2; possible D gene TRBD1, 6 bases. This CDR3 comprises 16 residues. The germline V gene encodes CDR1 MDHEN and CDR2 SYDVKM. The V gene lost 5 bases and the J gene lost 3 bases, with 19 bases spanning the gap. In DNA, the CDR3 is TGTGCCAGCAGTCCAATACAGGGAGGGGACTACTATGGCTACACCTTC. Translation gives CASSPIQGGDYYGYTF.

V gene TRBV27 combines with J gene TRBJ2-5; 8 bases are a match to TRBD2. The ends lost 3 bases at V and 5 bases at J; junction bases unmatched: 8. CDR1 and CDR2 from the germline V gene are MNHEY and SMNVEV (reference sequence). The CDR3 has 15 amino acids. CDR3 nucleotides: TGTGCCAGCAGTTTTCTACCAGCGGGGGAGGAGACCCAGTACTTC. Its protein is CASSFLPAGEETQYF.

The chain couples TRBV27 to TRBJ2-3; TRBD2 matches 9 bases. This CDR3 is 18 amino acids long. The V gene end was trimmed by 2 bases and the J gene end by 6 bases; junction bases not matched to a gene: 15. Looked up from germline, CDR1 is MNHEY and CDR2 is SMNVEV (reference sequence). The CDR3 nucleotides read TGTGCCAGCAGTTTAAAGGGAATAAGCGGGAGGTCCTTTGATACGCAGTATTTT. As protein: CASSLKGISGRSFDTQYF.

The chain links TRBV20-1 to TRBJ2-7; D not resolved. The length of the CDR3 is 11 residues. Germline V CDR1 and CDR2: DFQATT, SNEGSKA (reference sequence). Trimming cost V 3 bases and J 7 bases, with 10 bases left between them. This chain's CDR3 is CSASIEQEQYV. Here the CDR3 DNA reads TGCAGTGCTAGTATCGAACAGGAGCAGTACGTC.

CDR3 amino acids: CASSQATALAGTYEQYF. CDR3 coding DNA: TGTGCCAGCAGCCAAGCTACAGCGCTAGCGGGAACCTACGAGCAGTACTTC. V is TRBV3-1 (or the pseudogene TRBV3-2) and J is TRBJ2-7, with 9 bases identical to TRBD2. Germline V lookup: CDR1 LGHDT, CDR2 YNNKEL (reference sequence). Trimming removed 1 base from V and 2 bases from J; junction bases left unmatched: 9. The CDR3 has 17 amino acids.

The V and J genes are TRBV18 and TRBJ1-2, with a possible D match to TRBD1 (5 bases). V was cut by 0 bases and J by 8 bases, with 13 bases left in between. The length of the CDR3 is 14 residues. The germline V gene has CDR1 KGHSH and CDR2 LQKENI. CDR3 amino acids: CASSPPDQGWGYTF. Written as DNA, the CDR3 is TGTGCCAGCTCACCACCGGACCAGGGATGGGGCTACACCTTC.

This rearrangement joins TRBV10-3 to TRBJ1-1; TRBD1 might be the D (5 bases). The ends were cut back, 6 bases at V and 1 base at J, with 15 bases in the middle. This CDR3 is 15 amino acids long. CDR1 is ENHRY, CDR2 SYGVKD, per germline. The CDR3 DNA is TGTGCCATCAGGGGGCGGTCCGACGCGAACACTGAAGCTTTCTTT. It codes for CAIRGRSDANTEAFF.

As DNA, the CDR3 is TGTGCCATCGGGACAACTAGCACAGATACGCAGTATTTT. Its translation: CAIGTTSTDTQYF. V is TRBV28 and J is TRBJ2-3; TRBD1 is a possible D gene (6 bases). With 10 bases removed from V and 0 bases from J, the gap between germline ends came to 11 bases. The germline CDR1 and CDR2 sequences are MDHEN and SYDVKM. CDR3 length: 13 amino acids.

V gene TRBV2 combines with J gene TRBJ1-5; D gene unclear. There are 13 residues in the CDR3. V lost 7 bases, J lost 1 base, and 8 bases lay in between. Per the germline V gene, CDR1 is SNHLY and CDR2 is FYNNEI. The CDR3 sequence is CASTGRSNQPQHF. The CDR3 DNA follows: TGTGCCAGCACGGGGAGGAGCAATCAGCCCCAGCATTTT.

This clone occurred once. This chain links TRBV7-9 with TRBJ2-1; TRBD2 matches 9 bases. J was trimmed by 5 bases and V by 5 bases; bases with no gene match: 7. This CDR3 is 15 amino acids long. Germline loops: CDR1 SEHNR, CDR2 FQNEAQ (reference sequence). CDR3 DNA sequence: TGTGCCAGCAGCCGACTAAGCGGGGGGAACAATGAGCAGTTCTTC. It is translated as CASSRLSGGNNEQFF.

The V and J genes are TRBV7-9 and TRBJ1-6; 9 bases are shared with TRBD1. The CDR3 contains 17 residues. Germline values: CDR1 SEHNR, CDR2 FQNEAQ (reference sequence). Trimming cost V 4 bases and J 3 bases; bases outside gene matches: 7. CDR3 sequence reads: CASSWGTGSNYNSPLHF. The CDR3 coding sequence is TGTGCCAGCAGCTGGGGGACAGGGTCAAACTATAATTCACCCCTCCACTTT.

V and J are TRBV18 and TRBJ1-6; 8 bases agree with TRBD1. Trimming at V came to 4 bases and at J to 7 bases, leaving 21 bases not matched to a gene. This CDR3 is 20 amino acids long. CDR1 and CDR2 from the germline V gene are KGHSH and LQKENI. The CDR3 DNA is TGTGCCAGCTCACTTTATTCCGGGACAGGACATCTGTTACAGAATTCACCCCTCCACTTT. Translated, it gives CASSLYSGTGHLLQNSPLHF.

The chain uses TRBV27 and TRBJ2-7, with D possibly matching TRBD2 (6 bases). V lost 3 bases and J lost 7, with 10 bases in between. Germline CDR1 and CDR2: MNHEY and SMNVEV (reference sequence). The CDR3 spans 12 residues. In nucleotides, the CDR3 is TGTGCCAGCAGTTTTGGAGGGTCGGAGCAGTACTTC. Residues: CASSFGGSEQYF.

This chain connects TRBV27 to TRBJ2-3, with 7 positions matching TRBD2. The CDR3 totals 15 residues. Germline values: CDR1 MNHEY, CDR2 SMNVEV (reference sequence). The V and J ends lost 6 bases and 4 bases, in that order; junction bases with no gene match: 10. CDR3 nucleotides: TGTGCCAGCAGCCCCGGGAGGCTAGCGCCAGATACGCAGTATTTT. Its protein product is CASSPGRLAPDTQYF.

The chain couples TRBV28 to TRBJ1-5; D not resolved. Germline CDR1 MDHEN, CDR2 SYDVKM. Deletions cut 5 bases from V and 6 bases from J, with 11 bases between. CDR3 size: 13 residues. In DNA form, the CDR3 reads TGTGCCAGCAGTGGAGGGTTGGGTCAGCCCCAGCATTTT. This translates into CASSGGLGQPQHF.

This clone was found once. The rearrangement uses TRBV28 and TRBJ1-1; the D gene is possibly TRBD1 (5 bases). This CDR3 has 16 residues. Germline V lookup: CDR1 MDHEN, CDR2 SYDVKM. Trimming removed 6 bases at V and 4 bases at J, with 21 bases between. The CDR3 DNA reads as TGTGCCAGCAGCCGACCTGTGGGGGGAGAGGGCACTGAAGCTTTCTTT. Amino acids: CASSRPVGGEGTEAFF.

The chain recombines TRBV25-1 with TRBJ2-7; 7 nucleotides agree with TRBD1. V lost 6 bases and J lost 3; bases outside the gene matches: 11. Germline values: CDR1 MGHDK, CDR2 SYGVNS. The CDR3 runs 15 residues. This CDR3 reads CASSRVTRGHYEQYF. CDR3 coding DNA: TGTGCCAGCAGCCGAGTTACTAGGGGGCACTACGAGCAGTACTTC.

The CDR3 protein is CATSGNTGQPQHF. The CDR3 DNA sequence: TGTGCCACCAGCGGGAACACAGGACAGCCCCAGCATTTT. The chain employs TRBV15 and TRBJ1-5; tentatively, D is TRBD1 (5 bases). The CDR3 has 13 amino acids. Trimming stripped 5 bases from V and 7 bases from J, with 12 bases between. Per the germline V gene, CDR1 is LNHNV and CDR2 is YYDKDF (reference sequence).

V gene TRBV7-8 combines with J gene TRBJ2-3, with a possible D match to TRBD1 (6 bases). Trimming took off 5 bases at V and 3 bases at J, with 15 bases between the two ends. The CDR3 has 15 amino acids. Germline values: CDR1 SGHVS, CDR2 FQNEAQ. The CDR3 loop reads CASSPRGPRTDTQYF. In DNA, the CDR3 is TGTGCCAGCAGCCCCAGGGGCCCCAGGACAGATACGCAGTATTTT.

The CDR3 DNA reads TGTGCCAGCAGGCCTAGCGGGAGATTTGGTGAGCAGTTCTTC. Protein sequence: CASRPSGRFGEQFF. This chain uses TRBV5-6 with TRBJ2-1; 10 nucleotides agree with TRBD2. This CDR3 spans 14 amino acids. The germline CDR1 and CDR2 sequences are SGHDT and YYEEEE. The ends lost 5 bases at V and 9 bases at J; junction bases unmatched: 8.

The chain employs TRBV11-2 and TRBJ1-1; D remains unclear. Deletions cut 0 bases from V and 8 bases from J, with 16 bases between. CDR3 length equals 15 residues. CDR1 is SGHAT and CDR2 is FQNNGV in the germline V gene. The CDR3, as DNA: TGTGCCAGCAGCTTAGACCCAATCCGGGTCGCGGAAGCTTTCTTT. Encoded protein: CASSLDPIRVAEAFF.

The J gene is TRBJ1-1, the V gene TRBV9; the match to TRBD1 covers 7 bases. With 0 bases clipped from V and 3 bases from J, the junction kept 5 bases outside the gene matches. Germline CDR1 and CDR2: SGDLS and YYNGEE. The CDR3 consists of 15 residues. The CDR3 DNA follows: TGTGCCAGCAGCGTAGGGGACAGCAAGGACACTGAAGCTTTCTTT. Encoded protein: CASSVGDSKDTEAFF.